In its sample, the clone carrying this T cell receptor (beta chain) was seen once. A much larger clone sits a single nucleotide away, making a read error possible. This CDR3 region has 14 residues. Germline CDR1 reads DFQATT; CDR2 reads SNEGSKA (reference sequence). The V gene lost 3 bases and the J gene lost 2 bases, with 13 bases spanning the gap. This specimen belongs to a study of metastatic and nonmetastatic thyroid tumors. About the research overall: Malignant and benign thyroid patients had repertoires compared in peripheral blood and tumor or nodule tissue.

Ahead of thyroid surgery, no patient had received treatment of any kind. In the authors' workflow: Clinicopathological groups of papillary thyroid cancer showed CDR3 differences that were used to build a distant-metastasis classifier. From the PCR reads, TCRdb re-called clones with MiXCR. It is TCRdb's table, rather than the study itself, that gives the V and J calls and clone size. Of under 15,000 clones listed, about 25% are singletons. Material for sequencing was blood. The sequence was obtained from a female donor with papillary thyroid cancer or a benign thyroid nodule (not recorded which). Some clones in this sample may be carry-over from other donors' samples. This sequence joins TRBV20-1 and TRBJ1-1, with a weak D call TRBD1 (6 bases). DNA for the CDR3: TGCAGTGCTAGCGAGGGGACATCCAACACTGAAGCTTTCTTT. Residues: CSASEGTSNTEAFF.